A single sample gave rise to the 10 T cell receptor beta chains below, sequenced in a study of T cell clonotyping in hematopoietic cell transplantation (dated by TCRdb to about 2021). Libraries came from the immunoSEQ multiplex PCR assay. TCRdb retrieved this table from immuneACCESS and kept in-frame rearrangements only. Not all clones are present; in checked studies, unresolved V genes account for under half, and no reason is known for the remainder. This sample gives about 10,000 clones in total; about nine tenths of them show up just once. The top ten clonotypes cover under 15% of the sample. The intended sense of this specimen's time point label: recipient sample about 28 days before transplant, after cytoreduction. The material sequenced was peripheral blood mononuclear cells, taken before stem cell transplant. The receptors come from a woman between 45 and 60 years old with chronic myeloid leukemia. Some clones in this sample may be carry-over from other donors' samples.

V gene TRBV2 combines with J gene TRBJ1-2; the D is unclear. Germline V gives CDR1 SNHLY, CDR2 FYNNEI. V was cut by 7 bases and J by 3 bases, with 12 bases left in between. CDR3 length: 13 amino acids. The CDR3 loop reads CASTRDLDYGYTF. The CDR3 DNA is TGTGCCAGCACTCGAGACCTCGACTATGGCTACACCTTC. The full variable domain, with the rest looked up from reference TRBV2 and TRBJ1-2, is EPEVTQTPSHQVTQMGQEVILRCVPISNHLYFYWYRQILGQKVEFLVSFYNNEISEKSEIFDDQFSVERPDGSNFTLKIRSTKLEDSAMYFCASTRDLDYGYTFGSGTRLTVV.

The chain uses TRBV5-1 and TRBJ2-5, with 10 bases fitting TRBD2. CDR3 length equals 18 residues. The J segment lost 5 bases and the V segment lost 0 bases, leaving 13 bases of the junction unmatched. CDR1 and CDR2 from the germline V gene are SGHRS and YFSETQ. The CDR3 region has the DNA TGCGCCAGCAGCTTGGGTGCCCTAGCGGGAGACAGCTCGGAGACCCAGTACTTC. Translating gives CASSLGALAGDSSETQYF. Full variable domain (remainder filled in from reference TRBV5-1 and TRBJ2-5): KAGVTQTPRYLIKTRGQQVTLSCSPISGHRSVSWYQQTPGQGLQFLFEYFSETQRNKGNFPGRFSGRQFSNSRSEMNVSTLELGDSALYLCASSLGALAGDSSETQYFGPGTRLLVL.

The V and J genes are TRBV30 and TRBJ2-1; 8 bases align to TRBD2. After removal of 0 bases from V and 0 bases from J, the junction contained 16 bases not matched to a gene. The germline V gene encodes CDR1 GTSNPN and CDR2 SVGIG (reference sequence). CDR3 length: 20 amino acids. The CDR3 DNA reads TGTGCCTGGAGTGTATACGTCCTAGCGGGCACATCGAGCTCCTACAATGAGCAGTTCTTC. Translating it yields CAWSVYVLAGTSSSYNEQFF. The whole variable domain, remainder taken from reference TRBV30 and TRBJ2-1, is SQTIHQWPATLVQPVGSPLSLECTVEGTSNPNLYWYRQAAGRGLQLLFYSVGIGQISSEVPQNLSASRPQDRQFILSSKKLLLSDSGFYLCAWSVYVLAGTSSSYNEQFFGPGTRLTVL.

V is TRBV7-9 and J is TRBJ2-7; no clear D. CDR3 length: 14 residues. In germline, CDR1 is SEHNR, CDR2 FQNEAQ (reference sequence). V was pared by 10 bases and J by 3 bases, with 19 bases between. The CDR3 is CATTPWVEVYEQYF. The CDR3 nucleotides read TGTGCCACCACTCCCTGGGTTGAGGTCTACGAGCAGTACTTC.

V gene TRBV4-2 combines with J gene TRBJ2-2, with 9 bases lining up with TRBD1. Losses at the gene ends were 5 bases for V and 5 bases for J; bases not matched to a gene: 9. The CDR3 runs to 16 residues. Germline lookup yields CDR1 LGHNA and CDR2 YNFKEQ. CDR3 in amino acids: CASSGGTGFNTGELFF. The CDR3 region has the DNA TGTGCCAGCAGCGGGGGGACAGGGTTTAATACCGGGGAGCTGTTTTTT.

The rearrangement uses TRBV5-8 and TRBJ1-5; D is perhaps TRBD1 (5 bases). This CDR3 has 17 amino acids. The V gene lost 2 bases and the J gene lost 1 base, with 16 bases spanning the gap. CDR1 is SGHTS, CDR2 YDEGEE, per germline. This CDR3 reads CASSLLLTGVSNQPQHF. CDR3 nucleotide sequence: TGTGCCAGCAGCTTACTTCTCACAGGTGTGAGCAATCAGCCCCAGCATTTT.

This chain links TRBV29-1 with TRBJ1-2, with D possibly being TRBD1 (6 bases). With 3 bases removed from V and 5 bases from J, the gap between germline ends came to 13 bases. Germline CDR1 reads SQVTM; CDR2 reads ANQGSEA. The CDR3 length is 13 residues. CDR3 bases: TGCAGCGTTGAGCCCCAGGGGAGGTATGGCTACACCTTC. Amino acid sequence: CSVEPQGRYGYTF.

The CDR3 region is CASSLTQDVETQYF. The CDR3 nucleotides read TGTGCCAGCAGCTTGACTCAGGATGTGGAGACCCAGTACTTC. The V gene is TRBV7-9, the J gene TRBJ2-5; no firm D call. The germline V gene has CDR1 SEHNR and CDR2 FQNEAQ (reference sequence). V was cut by 3 bases and J by 5 bases, with 13 bases left in between. The CDR3 runs to 14 residues.

The chain couples TRBV2 to TRBJ2-5; 8 positions agree with TRBD1. J gave up 1 base and V 6 bases, and 7 bases lay outside the gene matches. From germline, CDR1 is SNHLY and CDR2 FYNNEI. This CDR3 comprises 15 residues. The CDR3 sequence: CASRPWTGSQETQYF. CDR3 DNA: TGTGCCAGCAGACCATGGACAGGGAGCCAAGAGACCCAGTACTTC.

The chain is built from TRBV27 and TRBJ2-7, with 7 bases matching TRBD1. Trimming at V came to 0 bases and at J to 6 bases, leaving 11 bases not matched to a gene. Germline V gene sequence: CDR1 MNHEY, CDR2 SMNVEV (reference sequence). This CDR3 region has 16 residues. CDR3: CASSLSFTGERFEQYF. The DNA for the CDR3 is TGTGCCAGCAGTTTATCGTTCACAGGGGAACGCTTCGAGCAGTACTTC.